These T cell receptor beta chains were read from a single sample in a study of blood T cell repertoires in COVID-19. The data were produced by immunoSEQ multiplex PCR, yet TCRdb's version contains in-frame clones alone and is incomplete. The repertoire consists of some 300,000 clones, with approximately 91% occurring once and the leading ten covering approximately 1%. The specimen sequenced was PBMCs or T cells enriched from blood (not recorded which). These receptors were taken from a woman aged 30 to 39 who had recovered from COVID-19. CDR3s include the opening cysteine and the closing phenylalanine or tryptophan. Each record gives: V gene, CDR3 length, D gene, J gene, clone size, CDR3 DNA, CDR3 protein. The D gene is left open where the match is weak. Only some rows state a clone size, as once, few, many or a class for expanded clones.

V: TRBV9
length: 14
D: -
J: TRBJ1-2
size: -
DNA: TGTGCCACGCCCAATTACAGGGAAAACTATGGCTACACCTTC
CDR3: CATPNYRENYGYTF

V: TRBV15
length: 15
D: -
J: TRBJ2-5
size: -
DNA: TGTGCCACCAGCAGAGGCACAGGTGGACGGGAGACCCAGTACTTC
CDR3: CATSRGTGGRETQYF

V: TRBV10-2
length: 12
D: -
J: TRBJ1-2
size: -
DNA: TGCGCCAGCAGTGAGTCTTGGAGTGGCTACACCTTC
CDR3: CASSESWSGYTF

V: TRBV14
length: 13
D: -
J: TRBJ1-2
size: -
DNA: TGTGCCAGCAGCCAAGACCTAGTCCATGGCTACACCTTC
CDR3: CASSQDLVHGYTF

V: TRBV29-1
length: 14
D: TRBD1
J: TRBJ1-2
size: -
DNA: TGCAGCACCGACAGGGGGCGCGTCGGCTATGGCTACACCTTC
CDR3: CSTDRGRVGYGYTF

V: TRBV5-1
length: 15
D: -
J: TRBJ1-3
size: -
DNA: TGCGCCAGCAGCTTGGGGGGGACTGCTGGAAACACCATATATTTT
CDR3: CASSLGGTAGNTIYF

V: TRBV5-1
length: 14
D: TRBD1
J: TRBJ1-2
size: -
DNA: TGCGCCAGCAGCTTTGGACAGGGGGCGGATGGCTACACCTTC
CDR3: CASSFGQGADGYTF

V: TRBV7-8
length: 20
D: TRBD2
J: TRBJ2-7
size: once
DNA: TGTGCCAGCAGCTTAGTCCCTCGGGAGGCGGGAGGGCCTTCCTCCTACGAGCAGTACTTC
CDR3: CASSLVPREAGGPSSYEQYF

V: TRBV9
length: 16
D: TRBD1
J: TRBJ2-2
size: -
DNA: TGTGCCAGCAGCGCAATCAGGACAGGGGACACCGGGGAGCTGTTTTTT
CDR3: CASSAIRTGDTGELFF

V: TRBV19
length: 16
D: -
J: TRBJ1-1
size: -
DNA: TGTGCCAGTAGTATGTTTTGGGCAGGGATGAACACTGAAGCTTTCTTT
CDR3: CASSMFWAGMNTEAFF

V: TRBV5-1
length: 13
D: TRBD1
J: TRBJ1-2
size: -
DNA: TGCGCCAGCAGCCCCGGACAGGGGGAGGGCTACACCTTC
CDR3: CASSPGQGEGYTF

V: TRBV7-6
length: 16
D: -
J: TRBJ1-2
size: -
DNA: TGTGCCAGCAGCTGGTCGACAGGAACGGCCCCCTATGGCTACACCTTC
CDR3: CASSWSTGTAPYGYTF

V: TRBV5-1
length: 20
D: -
J: TRBJ2-1
size: -
DNA: TGCGCCAGCAGCTTGGACCGCAGGCGTCTTCGGGACTTCTCATACAATGAGCAGTTCTTC
CDR3: CASSLDRRRLRDFSYNEQFF

V: TRBV6-2/TRBV6-3
length: 14
D: -
J: TRBJ2-1
size: -
DNA: TGTGCCAGCAGTTTAGGGGGGGCTTGGAATGAGCAGTTCTTC
CDR3: CASSLGGAWNEQFF

V: TRBV27
length: 11
D: -
J: TRBJ2-7
size: -
DNA: TGTGCCAGCAGTCAGGGGTTCGAGCAGTACTTC
CDR3: CASSQGFEQYF

V: TRBV28
length: 14
D: -
J: TRBJ1-1
size: -
DNA: TGTGCCAGCAGTTACCCCGAGGGAGAGACTGAAGCTTTCTTT
CDR3: CASSYPEGETEAFF

V: TRBV5-4
length: 15
D: TRBD1
J: TRBJ1-2
size: -
DNA: TGTGCCAGCAGCTTGGTAGGGGCAGGGGGCGGCGGCTACACCTTC
CDR3: CASSLVGAGGGGYTF

V: TRBV27
length: 16
D: TRBD1
J: TRBJ1-5
size: few
DNA: TGTGCCAGCAGTTCCCATGGACAGGAACCGAATCAGCCCCAGCATTTT
CDR3: CASSSHGQEPNQPQHF

V: TRBV6-5
length: 14
D: TRBD1
J: TRBJ2-5
size: -
DNA: TGTGCCAGCAGTTTACAGGGGCCTCAAGAGACCCAGTACTTC
CDR3: CASSLQGPQETQYF

V: TRBV7-2
length: 13
D: -
J: TRBJ2-7
size: once
DNA: TGTGCCAGCAGCCCGCTGACTAGGTTGACGCAGTACTTC
CDR3: CASSPLTRLTQYF